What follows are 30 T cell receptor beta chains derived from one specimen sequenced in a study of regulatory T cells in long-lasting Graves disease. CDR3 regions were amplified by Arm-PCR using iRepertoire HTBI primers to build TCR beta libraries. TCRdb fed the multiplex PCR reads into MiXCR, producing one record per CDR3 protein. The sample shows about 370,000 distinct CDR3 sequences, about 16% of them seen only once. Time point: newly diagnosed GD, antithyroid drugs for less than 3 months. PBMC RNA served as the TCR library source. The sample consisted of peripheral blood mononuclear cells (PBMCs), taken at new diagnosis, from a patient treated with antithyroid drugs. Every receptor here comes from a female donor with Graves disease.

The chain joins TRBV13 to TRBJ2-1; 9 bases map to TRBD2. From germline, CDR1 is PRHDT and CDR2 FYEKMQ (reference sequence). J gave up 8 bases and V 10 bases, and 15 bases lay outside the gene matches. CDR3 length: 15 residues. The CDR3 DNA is TGTGCCACCCCAAGACCCGGACTAGCGATGGATGAGCAGTTCTTC. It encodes CATPRPGLAMDEQFF.

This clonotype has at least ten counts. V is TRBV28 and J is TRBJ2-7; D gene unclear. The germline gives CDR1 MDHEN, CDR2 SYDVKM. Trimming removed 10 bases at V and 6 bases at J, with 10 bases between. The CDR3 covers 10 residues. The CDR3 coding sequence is TGTGCCATCGGGTCTCGCGAGCAGTACTTC. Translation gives CAIGSREQYF.

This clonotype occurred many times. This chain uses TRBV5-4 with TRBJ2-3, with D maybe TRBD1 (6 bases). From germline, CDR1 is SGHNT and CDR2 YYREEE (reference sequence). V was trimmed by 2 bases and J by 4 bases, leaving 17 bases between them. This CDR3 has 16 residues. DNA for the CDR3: TGTGCCAGCAGCTTATGGGCAGGGGAGAAATCAGATACGCAGTATTTT. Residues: CASSLWAGEKSDTQYF.

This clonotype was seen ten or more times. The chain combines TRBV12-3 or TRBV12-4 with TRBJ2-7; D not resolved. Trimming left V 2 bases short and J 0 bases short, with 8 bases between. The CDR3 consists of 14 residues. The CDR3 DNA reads TGTGCCAGCAGTTTAAGCGAGAGCTCCTACGAGCAGTACTTC. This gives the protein CASSLSESSYEQYF.

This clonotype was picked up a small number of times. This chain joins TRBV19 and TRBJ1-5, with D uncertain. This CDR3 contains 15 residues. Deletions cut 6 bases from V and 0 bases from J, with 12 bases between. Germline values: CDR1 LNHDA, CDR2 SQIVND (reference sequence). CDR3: CASRARRDSNQPQHF. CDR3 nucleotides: TGTGCCAGTAGAGCCCGGCGGGATAGCAATCAGCCCCAGCATTTT.

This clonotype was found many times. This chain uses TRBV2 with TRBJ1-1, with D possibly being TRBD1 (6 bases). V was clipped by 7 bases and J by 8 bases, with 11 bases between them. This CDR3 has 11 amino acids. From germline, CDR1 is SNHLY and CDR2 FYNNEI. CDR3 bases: TGTGCCAGCATGAAGGACAGAGAAGCTTTCTTT. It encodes CASMKDREAFF.

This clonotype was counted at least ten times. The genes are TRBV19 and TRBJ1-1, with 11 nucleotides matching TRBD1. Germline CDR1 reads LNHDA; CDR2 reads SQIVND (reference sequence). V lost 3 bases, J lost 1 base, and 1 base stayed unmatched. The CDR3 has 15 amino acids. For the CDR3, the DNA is TGTGCCAGTAGTATCGGACAGGGGGCGAACACTGAAGCTTTCTTT. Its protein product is CASSIGQGANTEAFF.

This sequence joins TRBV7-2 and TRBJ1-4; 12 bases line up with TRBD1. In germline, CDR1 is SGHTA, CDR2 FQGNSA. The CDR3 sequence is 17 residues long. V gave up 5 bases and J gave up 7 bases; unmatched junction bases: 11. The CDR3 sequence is CASSISGQGASIEKLFF. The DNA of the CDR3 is TGTGCCAGCAGCATATCGGGACAGGGGGCGTCAATTGAAAAACTGTTTTTT.

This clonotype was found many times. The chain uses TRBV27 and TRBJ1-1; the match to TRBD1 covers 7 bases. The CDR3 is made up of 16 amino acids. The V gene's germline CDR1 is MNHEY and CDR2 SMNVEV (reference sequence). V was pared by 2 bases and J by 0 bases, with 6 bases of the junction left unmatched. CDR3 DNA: TGTGCCAGCAGTTTAGAGGCAGGGGGGATGAACACTGAAGCTTTCTTT. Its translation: CASSLEAGGMNTEAFF.

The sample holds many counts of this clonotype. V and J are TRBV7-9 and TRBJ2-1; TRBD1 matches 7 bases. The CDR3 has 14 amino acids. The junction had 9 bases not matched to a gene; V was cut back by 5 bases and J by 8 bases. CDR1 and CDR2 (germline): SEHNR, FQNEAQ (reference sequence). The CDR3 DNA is TGTGCCAGCAGCACCCAAGGGGGCTTCCATGAGCAGTTCTTC. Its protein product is CASSTQGGFHEQFF.

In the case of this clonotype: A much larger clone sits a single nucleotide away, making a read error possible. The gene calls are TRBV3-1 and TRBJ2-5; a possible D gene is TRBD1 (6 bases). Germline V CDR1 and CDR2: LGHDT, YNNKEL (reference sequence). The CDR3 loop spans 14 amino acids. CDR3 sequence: CASSHYREREAQYF. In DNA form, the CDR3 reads TGTGCCAGCAGCCATTACAGGGAAAGAGAGGCCCAGTACTTC.

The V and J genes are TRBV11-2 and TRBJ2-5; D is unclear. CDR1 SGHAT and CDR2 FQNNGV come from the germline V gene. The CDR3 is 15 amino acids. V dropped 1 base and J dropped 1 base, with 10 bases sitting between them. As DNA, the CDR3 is TGTGCCAGCAGCTTAGGAAGGGAACCCCAAGAGACCCAGTACTTC. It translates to CASSLGREPQETQYF.

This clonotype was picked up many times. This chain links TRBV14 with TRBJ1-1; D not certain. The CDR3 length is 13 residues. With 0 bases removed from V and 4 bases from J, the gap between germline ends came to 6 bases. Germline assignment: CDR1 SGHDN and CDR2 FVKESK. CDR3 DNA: TGTGCCAGCAGCCAAGACTTTGGCACTGAAGCTTTCTTT. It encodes CASSQDFGTEAFF.

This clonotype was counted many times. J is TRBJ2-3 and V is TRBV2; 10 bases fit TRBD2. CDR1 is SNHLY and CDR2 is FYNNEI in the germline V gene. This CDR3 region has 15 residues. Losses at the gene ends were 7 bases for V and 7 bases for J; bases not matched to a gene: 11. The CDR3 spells CASKPGAGGPNTQYF. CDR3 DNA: TGTGCCAGCAAGCCCGGAGCGGGAGGGCCGAATACGCAGTATTTT.

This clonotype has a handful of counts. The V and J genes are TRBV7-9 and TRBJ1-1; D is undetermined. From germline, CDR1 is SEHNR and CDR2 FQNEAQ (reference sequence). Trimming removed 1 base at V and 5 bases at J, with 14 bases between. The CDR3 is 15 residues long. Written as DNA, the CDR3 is TGTGCCAGCAGCTTAGAAACACCTCGTCTTACTGAAGCTTTCTTT. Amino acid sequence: CASSLETPRLTEAFF. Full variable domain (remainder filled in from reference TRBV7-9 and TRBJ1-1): DTGVSQNPRHKITKRGQNVTFRCDPISEHNRLYWYRQTLGQGPEFLTYFQNEAQLEKSRLLSDRFSAERPKGSFSTLEIQRTEQGDSAMYLCASSLETPRLTEAFFGQGTRLTVV.

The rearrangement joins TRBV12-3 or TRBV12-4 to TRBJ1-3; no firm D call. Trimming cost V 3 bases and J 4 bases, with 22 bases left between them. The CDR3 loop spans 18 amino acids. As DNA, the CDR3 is TGTGCCAGCAGTTTCCTGGACGGATCCCACCTCCAGGGAAACACCATATATTTT. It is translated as CASSFLDGSHLQGNTIYF.

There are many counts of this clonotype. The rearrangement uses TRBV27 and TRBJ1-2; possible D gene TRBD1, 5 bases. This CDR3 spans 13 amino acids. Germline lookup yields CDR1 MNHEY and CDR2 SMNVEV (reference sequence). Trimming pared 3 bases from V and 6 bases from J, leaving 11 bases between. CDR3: CASSLTRAHGYTF. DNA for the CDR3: TGTGCCAGCAGTTTGACCAGGGCGCATGGCTACACCTTC.

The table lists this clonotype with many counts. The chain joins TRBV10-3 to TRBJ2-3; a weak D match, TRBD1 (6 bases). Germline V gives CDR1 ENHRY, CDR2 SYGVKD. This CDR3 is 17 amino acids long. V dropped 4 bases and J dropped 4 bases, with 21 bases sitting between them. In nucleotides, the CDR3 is TGTGCCATCAGTGGACTGGGGGCCCCCTCCGTGGCAGATACGCAGTATTTT. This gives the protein CAISGLGAPSVADTQYF.

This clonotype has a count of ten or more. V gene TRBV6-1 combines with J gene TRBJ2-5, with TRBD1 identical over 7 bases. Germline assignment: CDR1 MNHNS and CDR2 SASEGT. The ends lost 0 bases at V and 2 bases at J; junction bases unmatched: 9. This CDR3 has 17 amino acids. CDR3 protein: CASSEALGDSFQETQYF. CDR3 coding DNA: TGTGCCAGCAGTGAAGCTTTGGGGGACAGCTTTCAAGAGACCCAGTACTTC.

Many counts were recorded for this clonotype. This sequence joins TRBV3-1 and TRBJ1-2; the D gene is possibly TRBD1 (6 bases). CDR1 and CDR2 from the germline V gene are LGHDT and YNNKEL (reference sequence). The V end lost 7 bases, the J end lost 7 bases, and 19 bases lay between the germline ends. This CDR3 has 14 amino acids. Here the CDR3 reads CASNRGGCLCGYTF. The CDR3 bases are TGTGCCAGCAACCGAGGGGGGTGTTTGTGTGGCTACACCTTC.

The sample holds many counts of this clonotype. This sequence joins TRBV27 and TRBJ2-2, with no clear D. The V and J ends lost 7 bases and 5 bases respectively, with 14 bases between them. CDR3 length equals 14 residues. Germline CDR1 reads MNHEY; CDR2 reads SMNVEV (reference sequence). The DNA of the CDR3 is TGTGCCAGCAACTCGCTAGGGTCAACCGGGGAGCTGTTTTTT. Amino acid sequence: CASNSLGSTGELFF.

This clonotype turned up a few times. The CDR3 bases are TGTGCCAGCAGTTTACGATACAGGGGGCGCCTGGGGAGCACTGAAGCTTTCTTT. Translated: CASSLRYRGRLGSTEAFF. The chain carries TRBV6-4 and TRBJ1-1, with 9 bases identical to TRBD1. V was pared by 5 bases and J by 4 bases, with 17 bases of the junction left unmatched. CDR3 length: 18 residues. The germline gives CDR1 MRHNA, CDR2 SNTAGT.

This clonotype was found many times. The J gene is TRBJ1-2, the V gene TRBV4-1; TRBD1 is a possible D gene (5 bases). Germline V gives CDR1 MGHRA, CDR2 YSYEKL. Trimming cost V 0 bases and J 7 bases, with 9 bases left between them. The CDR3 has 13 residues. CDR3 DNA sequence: TGCGCCAGCAGCCAAGACAGGGTTGGTGGCTACACCTTC. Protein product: CASSQDRVGGYTF.

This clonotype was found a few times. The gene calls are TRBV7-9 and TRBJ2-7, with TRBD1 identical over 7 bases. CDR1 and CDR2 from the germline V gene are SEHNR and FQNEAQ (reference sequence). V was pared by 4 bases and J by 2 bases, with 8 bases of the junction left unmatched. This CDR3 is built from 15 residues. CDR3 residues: CASSSTGQNTYEQYF. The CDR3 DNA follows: TGTGCCAGCAGCTCCACGGGACAGAACACCTACGAGCAGTACTTC.

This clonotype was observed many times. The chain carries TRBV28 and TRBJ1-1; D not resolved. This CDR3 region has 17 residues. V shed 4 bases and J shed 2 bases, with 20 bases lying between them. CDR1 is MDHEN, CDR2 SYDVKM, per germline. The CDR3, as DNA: TGTGCCAGCAGTTCCCCCAGGACGGTACTACCAAACACTGAAGCTTTCTTT. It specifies CASSSPRTVLPNTEAFF.

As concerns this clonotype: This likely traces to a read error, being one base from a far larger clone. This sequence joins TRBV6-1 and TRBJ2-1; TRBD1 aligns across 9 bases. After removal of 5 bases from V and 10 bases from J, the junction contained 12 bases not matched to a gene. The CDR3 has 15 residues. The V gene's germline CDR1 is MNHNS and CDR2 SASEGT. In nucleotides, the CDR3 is TGTGCCAGCAGTCCTCGCGGGACAGGGTCCTACGAGCAGTTCTTC. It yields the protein CASSPRGTGSYEQFF.

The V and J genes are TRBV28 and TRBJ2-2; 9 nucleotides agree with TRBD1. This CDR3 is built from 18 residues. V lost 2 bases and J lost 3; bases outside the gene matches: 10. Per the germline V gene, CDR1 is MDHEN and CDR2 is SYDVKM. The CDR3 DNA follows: TGTGCCAGCAGTTTAACGTCAGGACAGGGGACCTACACCGGGGAGCTGTTTTTT. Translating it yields CASSLTSGQGTYTGELFF.

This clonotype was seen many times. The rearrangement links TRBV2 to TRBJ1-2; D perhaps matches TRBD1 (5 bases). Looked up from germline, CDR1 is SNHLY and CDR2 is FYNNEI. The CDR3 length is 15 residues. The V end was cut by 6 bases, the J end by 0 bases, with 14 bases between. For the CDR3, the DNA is TGTGCCAGCAGACTCCGAGGGGCTACTAACTATGGCTACACCTTC. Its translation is CASRLRGATNYGYTF.

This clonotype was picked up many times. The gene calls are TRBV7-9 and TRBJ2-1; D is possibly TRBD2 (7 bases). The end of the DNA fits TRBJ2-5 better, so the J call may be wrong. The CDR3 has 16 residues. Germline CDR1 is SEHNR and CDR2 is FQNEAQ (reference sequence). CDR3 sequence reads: CASSSHPGGGYETQYF. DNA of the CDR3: TGTGCCAGCAGCTCTCATCCCGGCGGGGGCTATGAGACCCAGTACTTC.

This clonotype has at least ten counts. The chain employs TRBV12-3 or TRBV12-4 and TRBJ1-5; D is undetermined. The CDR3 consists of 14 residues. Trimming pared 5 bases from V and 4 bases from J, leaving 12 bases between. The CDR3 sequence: CASSPAAGNQPQHF. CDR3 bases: TGTGCCAGCAGTCCCGCCGCGGGGAATCAGCCCCAGCATTTT.